This T cell receptor (beta chain) comes out of a study of T cells after yellow fever vaccination. It was through 5'RACE template switching that TCR cDNA was made, with a universal primer site and UMIs added. TCRdb called the 5' RACE reads again in MiXCR, with one record for every CDR3 protein. The table shows approximately 130,000 distinct CDR3 sequences, with about 16% occurring only once. This clonotype was seen a handful of times. Germline V lookup: CDR1 SGHTA, CDR2 FQGNSA. This CDR3 comprises 19 residues. V shed 5 bases, J shed 2 bases, and the junction held 15 bases outside the gene matches. This sample comprised CD8+ T cells sorted from PBMCs, obtained 5 days after the yellow fever booster vaccination. This chain uses TRBV7-2 with TRBJ2-3; TRBD2 agrees at 11 bases. This receptor was identified in a man aged 18 to 29 who received the YFV17D yellow fever vaccine. The CDR3 region is CASSPLAVAGGASTDTQYF. CDR3 nucleotide sequence: TGTGCCAGCAGCCCTCTTGCGGTAGCGGGGGGGGCATCCACAGATACGCAGTATTTT.